A single sample is the source of the 10 T cell receptor beta chains below, sequenced in a study of blood T cell repertoires in COVID-19. TCRdb's copy holds only in-frame clones and misses some; the assay was immunoSEQ multiplex PCR. Of over 250,000 clones in the sample, more than 75% were seen once. The sequenced sample consisted of peripheral blood. Every receptor here comes from a woman in her fifties or sixties with acute or convalescent COVID-19.

The V and J genes are TRBV27 and TRBJ2-7; 9 bases fit TRBD1. V shed 6 bases, J shed 3 bases, and the junction held 9 bases outside the gene matches. This CDR3 spans 15 amino acids. In germline, CDR1 is MNHEY, CDR2 SMNVEV (reference sequence). This CDR3 is CASRRGDRDFYEQYF. The CDR3 bases are TGTGCCAGCAGGCGTGGGGACAGGGATTTCTACGAGCAGTACTTC.

The V and J genes are TRBV9 and TRBJ2-5, with 9 bases aligning to TRBD2. This CDR3 has 14 residues. V gave up 3 bases and J gave up 5 bases; unmatched junction bases: 5. The germline V gene encodes CDR1 SGDLS and CDR2 YYNGEE. CDR3 nucleotide sequence: TGTGCCAGCAGCGCCAGCGGGAGGCCGGAGACCCAGTACTTC. Its protein is CASSASGRPETQYF.

CDR3 amino acids: CASSEAGGSYIQYF. The CDR3 nucleotides are TGTGCCAGCAGTGAAGCAGGGGGTTCATACATTCAGTACTTC. The chain employs TRBV6-1 and TRBJ2-4, with D possibly TRBD1 on 6 matching bases. Between the trimmed V and J ends, which lost 0 bases and 8 bases, there was a span of 11 bases. Per the germline V gene, CDR1 is MNHNS and CDR2 is SASEGT. The CDR3 runs to 14 residues.

The V and J genes are TRBV19 and TRBJ2-5; maybe TRBD2 (6 bases). Germline values: CDR1 LNHDA, CDR2 SQIVND (reference sequence). The CDR3 covers 16 residues. V was clipped by 0 bases and J by 1 base, with 12 bases between them. The DNA for the CDR3 is TGTGCCAGTAGTATAGATCGGTCTAGCGCCCAAGAGACCCAGTACTTC. Translated, it gives CASSIDRSSAQETQYF.

The genes are TRBV24-1 and TRBJ2-7; 7 bases are shared with TRBD1. CDR3 length equals 15 residues. Germline lookup yields CDR1 KGHDR and CDR2 SFDVKD. Trimming took 4 bases from V and 0 from J; bases not matched to a gene: 5. The CDR3 sequence: CATSDTTGTSYEQYF. CDR3 bases: TGTGCCACCAGTGACACGACAGGGACCTCCTACGAGCAGTACTTC.

The chain employs TRBV18 and TRBJ2-1; 8 nucleotides align to TRBD2. CDR1 is KGHSH, CDR2 LQKENI, per germline. V dropped 5 bases and J dropped 4; count of bases not matched to a gene: 13. The CDR3 covers 17 residues. Written as DNA, the CDR3 is TGTGCCAGCTCATTCTCTAGGCGGGAGGACTCATACAATGAGCAGTTCTTC. Amino acid sequence: CASSFSRREDSYNEQFF.

The chain recombines TRBV7-2 with TRBJ2-1, with 8 bases aligning to TRBD1. Germline V CDR1 and CDR2: SGHTA, FQGNSA. This CDR3 is built from 16 residues. The junction had 5 bases not matched to a gene; V was cut back by 0 bases and J by 4 bases. In DNA, the CDR3 is TGTGCCAGCAGCTTAGCCGGACAGGGATTATACAATGAGCAGTTCTTC. Translating gives CASSLAGQGLYNEQFF.

The chain has TRBV24-1 and TRBJ2-3; TRBD2 agrees at 7 bases. The V segment lost 9 bases and the J segment 2 bases; nucleotides outside the gene matches: 10. The CDR3 has 15 amino acids. The germline V gene has CDR1 KGHDR and CDR2 SFDVKD. The CDR3 is CATGPGLITTDTQYF. In DNA, the CDR3 is TGTGCCACCGGCCCGGGACTAATCACCACAGATACGCAGTATTTT.

This rearrangement joins TRBV10-3 to TRBJ2-3; tentatively, D is TRBD2 (6 bases). The length of the CDR3 is 16 residues. V lost 0 bases to trimming and J lost 0 bases, with 10 bases between them. The V gene's germline CDR1 is ENHRY and CDR2 SYGVKD. DNA for the CDR3: TGTGCCATCAGTGAGTCGAGGGCGGGGAGCACAGATACGCAGTATTTT. Translating gives CAISESRAGSTDTQYF.

The J gene is TRBJ1-4, the V gene TRBV7-9, with a tentative D call TRBD1 (5 bases). Germline values: CDR1 SEHNR, CDR2 FQNEAQ (reference sequence). V lost 1 base and J lost 6, with 15 bases in between. The CDR3 is 16 amino acids. The CDR3 region has the DNA TGTGCCAGCAGCTTAGGATTTTGGAGGGGAGATGAAAAACTGTTTTTT. As protein: CASSLGFWRGDEKLFF.